What follows describes a single T cell receptor beta chain. The data stem from a study of blood T cell repertoires in COVID-19. Profiled with immunoSEQ multiplex PCR; TCRdb holds only in-frame clones, not every one. The profile shows 150,000 or so clones, approximately 90% of them singletons. The sequencing input was peripheral blood. This TCR came from a man between 18 and 35 years old with COVID-19, enrolled during active disease.

This CDR3 is CASSPAGGQETQYF. In nucleotides, the CDR3 is TGTGCCAGCAGTCCTGCCGGCGGGCAAGAGACCCAGTACTTC. The chain uses TRBV28 and TRBJ2-5, with D perhaps TRBD2 (5 bases). V was cut by 5 bases and J by 2 bases, with 12 bases left in between. Germline loops: CDR1 MDHEN, CDR2 SYDVKM. The CDR3 consists of 14 residues.